The clone carrying this TCR beta chain was observed a handful of times. Its antigen remains unknown. All of the isolated RNA was reverse transcribed, so expressed TCRB transcripts were sequenced. Profiled with immunoSEQ multiplex PCR; TCRdb holds only in-frame clones, not every one. Among roughly 300,000 clones listed, 12% to 15% were seen once. This sample is part of a study of beta chain features in type 1 diabetes. Study details: Researchers looked at over 100,000,000 sorted cells across all samples. Study-level results: Comparison showed that naive, central memory and Treg TCRB repertoires appeared more similar among patients than among healthy donors. PCR might favor shorter templates, equally in patients and controls.

V dropped 7 bases and J dropped 0 bases, with 9 bases sitting between them. Germline CDR1 reads SQVTM; CDR2 reads ANQGSEA. The CDR3 is 12 amino acids. Sequenced material: central memory CD4+ T cells from blood. The chain joins TRBV29-1 to TRBJ2-5; TRBD2 is a possible D gene (5 bases). The clonotype was recovered from a young man in good health. Written as DNA, the CDR3 is TGCAGCGGTGGACTGGACCAAGAGACCCAGTACTTC. As protein: CSGGLDQETQYF.